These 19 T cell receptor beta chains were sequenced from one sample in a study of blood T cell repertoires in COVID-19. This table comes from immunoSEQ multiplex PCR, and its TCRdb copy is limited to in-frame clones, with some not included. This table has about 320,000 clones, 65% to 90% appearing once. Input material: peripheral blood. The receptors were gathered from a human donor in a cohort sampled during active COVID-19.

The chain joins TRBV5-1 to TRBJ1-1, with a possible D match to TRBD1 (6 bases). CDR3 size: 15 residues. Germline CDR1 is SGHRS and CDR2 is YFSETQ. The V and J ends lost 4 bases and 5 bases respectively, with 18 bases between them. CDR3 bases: TGCGCCAGCAGCCTTTCTCAGGGGCTGTATACTGAAGCTTTCTTT. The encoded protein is CASSLSQGLYTEAFF.

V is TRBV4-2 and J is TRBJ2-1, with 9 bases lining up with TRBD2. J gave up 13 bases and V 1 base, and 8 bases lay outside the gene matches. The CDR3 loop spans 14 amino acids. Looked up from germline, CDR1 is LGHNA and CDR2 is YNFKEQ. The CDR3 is CASSQGSSGGPQFF. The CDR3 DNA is TGTGCCAGCAGCCAAGGGAGTAGCGGGGGACCTCAGTTCTTC.

The CDR3 loop is CAISESVSGQFYGYTF. For the CDR3, the DNA is TGTGCCATCAGTGAGTCTGTTTCAGGGCAATTCTATGGCTACACCTTC. The chain employs TRBV10-3 and TRBJ1-2; D possibly corresponds to TRBD1 (5 bases). The germline V gene encodes CDR1 ENHRY and CDR2 SYGVKD. Trimming shortened V by 0 bases and J by 4 bases, and 15 bases separated the two germline ends. The CDR3 extends over 16 amino acids.

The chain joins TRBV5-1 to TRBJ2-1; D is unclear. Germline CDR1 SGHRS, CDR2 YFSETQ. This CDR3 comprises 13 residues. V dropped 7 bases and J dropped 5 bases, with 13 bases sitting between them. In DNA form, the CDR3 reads TGCGCCAGCGAGGAACTCTCTAACAATGAGCAGTTCTTC. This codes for CASEELSNNEQFF.

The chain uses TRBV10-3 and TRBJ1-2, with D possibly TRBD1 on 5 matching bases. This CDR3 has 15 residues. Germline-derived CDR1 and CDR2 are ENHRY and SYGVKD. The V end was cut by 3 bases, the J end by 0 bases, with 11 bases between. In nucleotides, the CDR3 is TGTGCCATCAGTGATTGGGACTCCCCTAACTATGGCTACACCTTC. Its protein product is CAISDWDSPNYGYTF.

Here the CDR3 reads CASRADINQPQHF. CDR3 coding DNA: TGTGCCAGCAGGGCCGACATTAATCAGCCCCAGCATTTT. This chain connects TRBV2 to TRBJ1-5; D gene ambiguous. V lost 6 bases and J lost 4, with 10 bases in between. The germline gives CDR1 SNHLY, CDR2 FYNNEI. The CDR3 has 13 residues. The full variable domain, rest sourced from reference TRBV2 and TRBJ1-5, is EPEVTQTPSHQVTQMGQEVILRCVPISNHLYFYWYRQILGQKVEFLVSFYNNEISEKSEIFDDQFSVERPDGSNFTLKIRSTKLEDSAMYFCASRADINQPQHFGDGTRLSIL.

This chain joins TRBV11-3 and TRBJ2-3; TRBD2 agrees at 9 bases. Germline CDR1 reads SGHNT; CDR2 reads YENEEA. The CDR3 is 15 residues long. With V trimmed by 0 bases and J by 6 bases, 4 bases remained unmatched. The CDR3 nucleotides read TGTGCCAGCAGCTTAGAAGCGGGGGGCAAGGATACGCAGTATTTT. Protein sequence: CASSLEAGGKDTQYF.

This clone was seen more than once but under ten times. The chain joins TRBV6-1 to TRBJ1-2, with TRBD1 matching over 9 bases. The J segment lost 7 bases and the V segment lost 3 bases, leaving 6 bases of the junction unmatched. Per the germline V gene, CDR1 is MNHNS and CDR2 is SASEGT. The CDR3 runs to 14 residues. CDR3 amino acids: CASSEDRGQGGYTF. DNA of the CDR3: TGTGCCAGCAGTGAGGACAGGGGCCAGGGTGGCTACACCTTC.

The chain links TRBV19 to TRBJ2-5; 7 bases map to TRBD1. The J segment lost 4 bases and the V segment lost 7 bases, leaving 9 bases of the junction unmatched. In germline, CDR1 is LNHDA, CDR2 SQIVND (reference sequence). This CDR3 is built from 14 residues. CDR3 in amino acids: CASTPTGPGETQYF. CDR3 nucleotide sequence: TGTGCCAGTACCCCGACAGGGCCCGGAGAGACCCAGTACTTC.

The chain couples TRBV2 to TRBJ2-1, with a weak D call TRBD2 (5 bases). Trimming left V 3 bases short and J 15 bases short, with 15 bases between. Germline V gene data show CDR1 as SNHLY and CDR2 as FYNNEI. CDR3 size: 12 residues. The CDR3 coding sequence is TGTGCCAGCAGTGACCCGGGATCAAGAGGGTTCTTC. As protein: CASSDPGSRGFF.

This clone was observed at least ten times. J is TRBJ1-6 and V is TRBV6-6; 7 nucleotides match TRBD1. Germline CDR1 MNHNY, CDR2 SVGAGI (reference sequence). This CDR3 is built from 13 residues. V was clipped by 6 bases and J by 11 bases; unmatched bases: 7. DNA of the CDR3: TGTGCCAGCAGGGCGGACAGGCGGGCACCCCTCCACTTT. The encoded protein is CASRADRRAPLHF.

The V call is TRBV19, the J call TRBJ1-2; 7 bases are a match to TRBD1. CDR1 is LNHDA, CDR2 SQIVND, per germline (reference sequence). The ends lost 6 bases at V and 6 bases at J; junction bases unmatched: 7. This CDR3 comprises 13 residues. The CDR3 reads CASRFDRENGYTF. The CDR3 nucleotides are TGTGCCAGTAGATTCGACAGGGAGAATGGCTACACCTTC. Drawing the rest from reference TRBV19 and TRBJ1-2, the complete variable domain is DGGITQSPKYLFRKEGQNVTLSCEQNLNHDAMYWYRQDPGQGLRLIYYSQIVNDFQKGDIAEGYSVSREKKESFPLTVTSAQKNPTAFYLCASRFDRENGYTFGSGTRLTVV.

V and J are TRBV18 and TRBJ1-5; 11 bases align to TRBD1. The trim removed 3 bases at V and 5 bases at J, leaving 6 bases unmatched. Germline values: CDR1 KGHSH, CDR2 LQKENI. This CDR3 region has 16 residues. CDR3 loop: CASSPQDRGLDQPQHF. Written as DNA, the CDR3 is TGTGCCAGCTCACCTCAGGACAGGGGGCTCGATCAGCCCCAGCATTTT.

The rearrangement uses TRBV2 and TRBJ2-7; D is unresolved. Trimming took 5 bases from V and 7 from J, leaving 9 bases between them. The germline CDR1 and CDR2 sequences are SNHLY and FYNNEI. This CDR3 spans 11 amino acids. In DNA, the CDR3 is TGTGCCAGCAGTTTCTACTGGGAGCAGTACTTC. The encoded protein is CASSFYWEQYF.

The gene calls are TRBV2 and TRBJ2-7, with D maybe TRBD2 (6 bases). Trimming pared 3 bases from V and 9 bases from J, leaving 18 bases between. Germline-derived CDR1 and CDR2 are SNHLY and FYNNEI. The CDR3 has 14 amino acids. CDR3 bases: TGTGCCAGCAGTGACCAGGTCACGTCCGGGGGGCAGTACTTC. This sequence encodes CASSDQVTSGGQYF.

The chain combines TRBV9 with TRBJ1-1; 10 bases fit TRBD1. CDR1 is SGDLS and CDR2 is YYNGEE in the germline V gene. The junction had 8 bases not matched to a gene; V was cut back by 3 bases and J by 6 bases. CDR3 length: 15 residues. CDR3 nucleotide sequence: TGTGCCAGCAGCGGGGGACTCGGACAGGGGGCTGAAGCTTTCTTT. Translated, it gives CASSGGLGQGAEAFF. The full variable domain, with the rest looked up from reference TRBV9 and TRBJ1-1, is DSGVTQTPKHLITATGQRVTLRCSPRSGDLSVYWYQQSLDQGLQFLIQYYNGEERAKGNILERFSAQQFPDLHSELNLSSLELGDSALYFCASSGGLGQGAEAFFGQGTRLTVV.

CDR3 sequence (DNA): TGTGCCATCAGTGCTCCGGGGGAGGGAGAAAAACTGTTTTTT. Translated, it gives CAISAPGEGEKLFF. The chain uses TRBV10-3 and TRBJ1-4; maybe TRBD1 (5 bases). V lost 4 bases and J lost 8, with 14 bases in between. Germline V gene lookup returns CDR1 ENHRY and CDR2 SYGVKD. The CDR3 spans 14 residues.

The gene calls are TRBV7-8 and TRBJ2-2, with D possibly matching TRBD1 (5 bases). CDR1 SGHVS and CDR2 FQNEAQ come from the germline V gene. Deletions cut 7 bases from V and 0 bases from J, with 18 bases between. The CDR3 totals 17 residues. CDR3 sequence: CASTQDGAATNTGELFF. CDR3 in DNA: TGTGCCAGCACCCAAGATGGGGCGGCTACGAACACCGGGGAGCTGTTTTTT.

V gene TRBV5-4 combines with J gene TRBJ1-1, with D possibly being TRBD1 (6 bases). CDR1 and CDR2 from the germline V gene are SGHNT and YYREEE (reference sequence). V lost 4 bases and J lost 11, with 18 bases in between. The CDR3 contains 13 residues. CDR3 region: CASSPTGGPGAFF. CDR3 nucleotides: TGTGCCAGCAGCCCAACCGGGGGGCCCGGCGCTTTCTTT. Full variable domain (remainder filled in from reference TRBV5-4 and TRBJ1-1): ETGVTQSPTHLIKTRGQQVTLRCSSQSGHNTVSWYQQALGQGPQFIFQYYREEENGRGNFPPRFSGLQFPNYSSELNVNALELDDSALYLCASSPTGGPGAFFGQGTRLTVV.